These T cell receptor beta chains were read from a single sample in a study of graft-versus-host responses after intestinal transplantation. The method was immunoSEQ multiplex PCR; TCRdb's version includes in-frame clones alone and lacks a portion of them. Of under 100,000 clones detected, about four fifths appear once; the ten largest clones hold more than 0.8%. Antigens of these TCRs are unknown. Sequenced material: unstimulated CD4+ T cells sorted from spleen or lymph node cells, taken before intestinal transplant. These receptors came from a human donor who received an intestinal transplant. The conserved cysteine and the conserved F or W are not part of the CDR3 here. Each record gives: clone size, J gene, V gene, CDR3 protein. The size field is filled for only some rows; it gives once, few, many or a size class.

.,TRBJ2-1,TRBV7-8,ASSLVAGGTINEQF
.,TRBJ2-7,TRBV7-7,ASSFRQGRHYYEQY
.,TRBJ2-2,TRBV15,ATSNLAGGGTGELF
.,TRBJ2-7,TRBV7-6,ASSQRASGRSSHEQY
.,TRBJ2-3,TRBV2,ASSPRTGGTDTQY
.,TRBJ2-7,TRBV4-2,ASSQIAGQQGYEQY
.,TRBJ1-6,TRBV6-5,ASTLGVSNSPLH
.,TRBJ2-1,TRBV28,ASVSSGQGPNEQF
.,TRBJ1-1,TRBV2,ASRPELVNTEAF
.,TRBJ2-1,TRBV10-3,AISPGQGDRGQF
.,TRBJ2-3,TRBV18,ASSFRTSGKADTQY
.,TRBJ2-1,TRBV18,ASSRSTGLAGMYEQF
.,TRBJ2-2,TRBV18,ASSPSVTELTGELF
.,TRBJ2-3,TRBV5-1,ASSLRTGTDTQY
.,TRBJ1-2,TRBV28,ASSPAGEGGYT
.,TRBJ1-1,TRBV5-6,ASSFPGQGALWNTEAF
.,TRBJ2-2,TRBV11-3,ASSLDQLTLGDTGELF
.,TRBJ2-7,TRBV2,ASSEGRGSYEQY
.,TRBJ2-5,TRBV5-8,ASSWTVKQETQY
.,TRBJ1-1,TRBV7-8,ASSLQGYTEAF
.,TRBJ1-4,TRBV5-8,AAGTRPTNEKLF
.,TRBJ1-1,TRBV5-4,ASSFDRVVYTEAF
.,TRBJ2-1,TRBV9,ASTLVAGGSEQF
.,TRBJ2-7,TRBV9,ASSVVGGATEQY
.,TRBJ1-3,TRBV6-1,ASSARVTGASGNTIY
once,TRBJ2-7,TRBV5-6,ASSLGQGARYEQY
.,TRBJ2-5,TRBV5-4,ASSPDGTAQETQY
.,TRBJ2-2,TRBV2,ASKEASGRTGELF
.,TRBJ1-4,TRBV15,ATSRDAGPTGEKLF
.,TRBJ2-3,TRBV7-9,ASSRLESDTQY
.,TRBJ2-1,TRBV5-4,ASSRLLAGGYNEQF